This TCR beta chain was documented in a study of blood T cell repertoires in COVID-19. In Cohort 3, a recovered donor had either two negative PCRs, clearance, or symptom resolution. V shed 3 bases and J shed 0 bases, with 11 bases lying between them. The CDR3 loop spans 15 amino acids. CDR1 is SGHDN, CDR2 FVKESK, per germline. Per the original data handling: Counts of nucleated cells, estimated from reference gene primer amplification, were obtained. The method was immunoSEQ multiplex PCR; TCRdb's version includes in-frame clones alone and lacks a portion of them. V and J calls and clone size are given by that table; D and trimming were obtained from the DNA. The sample lists a few hundred thousand clones; 89% were seen once.

This chain joins TRBV14 and TRBJ2-5; possibly TRBD1 for D (6 bases). The sequencing input was PBMCs or T cells enriched from blood (not recorded which). The sequence was collected from a woman in her thirties who had recovered from COVID-19. The CDR3 reads CASSQFNRDQETQYF. The CDR3 DNA reads TGTGCCAGCAGCCAGTTCAACAGGGACCAAGAGACCCAGTACTTC.